The sequence of this T cell receptor beta chain was determined in a study of T cell clonality in common variable immunodeficiency. Whole-study results and caveats: Authors noted CVID clonality's cause needs subpopulation repertoire sequencing. CVID subjects shared fewer TCRbeta clones than healthy controls did.

This table comes from immunoSEQ multiplex PCR, and its TCRdb copy is limited to in-frame clones, with some not included. The sample was found to contain about 74,000 clones, and every one recurs. Germline values: CDR1 DFQATT, CDR2 SNEGSKA (reference sequence). The V end was cut by 3 bases, the J end by 5 bases, with 13 bases between. CDR3 length equals 13 residues. Most patients and controls had Caucasian heritage. This clone was detected a few times. Its antigen is unidentified. The read comes to an end 3 residues before the CDR3 does, leaving the germline J gene to fill in the end. Sequenced sample: peripheral blood mononuclear cells. This TCR came from a person between 18 and 69 years old in good health. The chain recombines TRBV20-1 with TRBJ2-5, with a tentative D call TRBD1 (7 bases). The sequenced CDR3 bases are TGCAGTGCTAGGTCCAGGGGGAGGGAGACC. Its protein is CSARSRGRET. The whole CDR3 region reads CSARSRGRETQYF.